This T cell receptor beta chain was recovered during a study of T cell repertoires in cytomegalovirus infection. Study context: Recently identified HLA-C-restricted CMV epitopes were used, and well-studied HLA-B-restricted CMV epitopes were used as well.

Whole-study findings and limits: The ex vivo response was dominated by HLA-C-restricted CMV-specific TCR beta clonotypes.

TCRdb reanalysed the reads using MiXCR and keeps one entry per CDR3 protein. Here the sample spans some 800,000 distinct CDR3 sequences, about 29% being singletons. Germline V lookup: CDR1 SEHNR, CDR2 FQNEAQ (reference sequence). The V gene end was trimmed by 6 bases and the J gene end by 4 bases; junction bases not matched to a gene: 9. The length of the CDR3 is 14 residues. On this clonotype: No antigen is known for it.

The clonotype comes from a human donor in good health (CMV status not recorded). Some clones in this sample may be carry-over from other donors' samples. The starting material was cultured CD8+ T cells from PBMCs, obtained from culture after CMV antigen stimulation. V usage is TRBV7-9 and J usage is TRBJ2-7, with 7 bases aligning to TRBD2. The CDR3, as DNA: TGTGCCAGCAGTTTCGCGGGGGTGGGGTACGAGCAGTACTTC. Amino acids: CASSFAGVGYEQYF.